This T cell receptor (beta chain) comes out of a study of T cells in Graves' hyperthyroidism and ophthalmopathy. About the study: Once the initial diagnosis was made, peripheral blood was obtained before any treatment. Findings and limits, study-wide: Ophthalmopathy, as predicted by the model, came a median roughly 6.5 months after the prediction.

The authors obtained PBMCs from 9 to 10 ml of fresh peripheral blood. Comments on this clonotype: What it binds is not known. This could be a read error, since a much larger clone is one nucleotide away.

Authors of the study amplified TCR beta CDR3 regions from RNA transcripts. An initial round of RT-PCR targeting the TCR CDR3 relied on the HTBI primer set. Each CDR3 protein is one row after TCRdb ran MiXCR on the multiplex PCR reads. The sample lists approximately 410,000 distinct CDR3 sequences; under 15% were seen once. The J segment lost 9 bases and the V segment lost 1 base, leaving 5 bases of the junction unmatched. The CDR3 is 15 amino acids. The germline gives CDR1 SGHRS, CDR2 YFSETQ. The sequencing input was blood. This TCR was recovered from a man between 18 and 35 years old with Graves' ophthalmopathy. The rearrangement uses TRBV5-1 and TRBJ2-1, with 12 nucleotides matching TRBD2. The CDR3 loop is CASSLRGTSGPEQFF. CDR3 in DNA: TGCGCCAGCAGCTTGAGAGGGACTAGCGGGCCTGAGCAGTTCTTC.